Below are 26 T cell receptor beta chains sequenced from a single sample in a study of blood T cells in healthy people across ages. A second PCR, run for roughly 7 to 12 cycles, used a sample-barcoded 5' primer plus a J-beta primer mix. TCRdb reprocessed the 5' RACE reads with MiXCR, giving one entry per CDR3 protein. The repertoire holds approximately 1.5 million distinct CDR3 sequences, with around 36% as singletons. The sequenced material came from blood. The receptors shown here come from a woman aged 30 to 39 in good health.

This clonotype was detected many times. The chain's CDR3 is CAISESKEARSYEQYF. CDR3 coding DNA: TGTGCCATCAGTGAGTCGAAGGAGGCCCGCTCCTACGAGCAGTACTTC. V is TRBV10-3 and J is TRBJ2-7, with D perhaps matching TRBD2 (5 bases). The germline V gene encodes CDR1 ENHRY and CDR2 SYGVKD. V lost 0 bases, J lost 0 bases, and 12 bases lay in between. The CDR3 covers 16 residues.

A note on this clonotype: An end of the junction does not agree with germline; a read error may underlie this. CDR3 in amino acids: CASSSAGPYEHYF. CDR3 bases: TGTGCCAGCAGCTCTGCCGGGCCCTACGAGCATTACTTC. The rearrangement uses TRBV7-2 and TRBJ2-7; D ambiguous. This CDR3 spans 13 amino acids. The germline gives CDR1 SGHTA, CDR2 FQGNSA.

A few counts support this clonotype. The V call is TRBV20-1, the J call TRBJ2-5; D unresolved. Germline CDR1 reads DFQATT; CDR2 reads SNEGSKA (reference sequence). The germline V and J ends were trimmed by 5 bases and 13 bases, with 17 bases remaining between them. The CDR3 totals 11 residues. The DNA for the CDR3 is TGCAGTGCTCTCGACTCGGCGATGGGGTACTTC. Its translation is CSALDSAMGYF.

This clonotype has just a few counts. The V and J genes are TRBV18 and TRBJ2-5; no clear D gene. The CDR3 totals 13 residues. V was cut by 2 bases and J by 2 bases, with 6 bases left in between. CDR1 and CDR2 from the germline V gene are KGHSH and LQKENI. CDR3 sequence (DNA): TGTGCCAGCTCACCAGGGAAGCAAGAGACCCAGTACTTC. It specifies CASSPGKQETQYF.

As to this clonotype: The junction departs from germline at one end; a sequencing error may be responsible. The chain carries TRBV14 and TRBJ1-2; D not resolved. Germline V CDR1 and CDR2: SGHDN, FVKESK. This CDR3 comprises 14 residues. The CDR3 DNA follows: TGTGCCAGTAGCCAAGATTTAGGTCTGGGTGGCTACACCTTC. This sequence encodes CASSQDLGLGGYTF.

This clonotype was recorded a few times. This chain links TRBV11-2 with TRBJ2-5; D ambiguous. V gave up 1 base and J gave up 2 bases, with 11 bases separating them. The CDR3 is made up of 15 amino acids. CDR1 is SGHAT and CDR2 is FQNNGV in the germline V gene. CDR3 sequence: CASSLAADFQETQYF. The CDR3 bases are TGTGCCAGCAGCTTAGCGGCAGACTTTCAAGAGACCCAGTACTTC. The whole variable domain, filled in from reference TRBV11-2 and TRBJ2-5, reads EAGVAQSPRYKIIEKRQSVAFWCNPISGHATLYWYQQILGQGPKLLIQFQNNGVVDDSQLPKDRFSAERLKGVDSTLKIQPAKLEDSAVYLCASSLAADFQETQYFGPGTRLLVL.

This clonotype has at least ten counts. This chain joins TRBV4-1 and TRBJ1-1; D is possibly TRBD1 (5 bases). Looked up from germline, CDR1 is MGHRA and CDR2 is YSYEKL. Trimming shortened V by 3 bases and J by 1 base, and 12 bases separated the two germline ends. This CDR3 spans 15 amino acids. The CDR3 region is CASSQGNRWNTEAFF. The CDR3 DNA sequence: TGCGCCAGCAGCCAGGGTAACAGGTGGAACACTGAAGCTTTCTTT.

This clonotype was detected only a few times. The V and J genes are TRBV7-9 and TRBJ2-3; 8 bases are shared with TRBD1. Losses at the gene ends were 5 bases for V and 2 bases for J; bases not matched to a gene: 9. This CDR3 is built from 16 residues. Per germline, CDR1 SEHNR and CDR2 FQNEAQ (reference sequence). CDR3 protein: CASSPHRGKDTDTQYF. CDR3 sequence (DNA): TGTGCCAGCAGCCCCCACAGGGGGAAGGACACAGATACGCAGTATTTT.

The V and J genes are TRBV5-4 and TRBJ2-5; D might be TRBD2 (5 bases). The CDR3 is 16 amino acids. The germline CDR1 and CDR2 sequences are SGHNT and YYREEE (reference sequence). Trimming pared 0 bases from V and 2 bases from J, leaving 14 bases between. The CDR3 DNA reads as TGTGCCAGCAGCTTGGCCGGGCGGACGGGGCAAGAGACCCAGTACTTC. This codes for CASSLAGRTGQETQYF.

This clonotype was counted between two and nine times. An end of the junction differs from the germline gene, which may be a read error. The rearrangement links TRBV28 to TRBJ2-1; 7 positions agree with TRBD2. Looked up from germline, CDR1 is MDHEN and CDR2 is SYDVKM. This CDR3 is 16 amino acids long. The CDR3 spells CAGSRLQRGSYNEQFF. CDR3 coding DNA: TGTGCCGGCAGTCGCCTGCAGCGGGGCTCCTACAATGAGCAGTTCTTC. The full variable domain, its missing parts supplied by reference TRBV28 and TRBJ2-1, is DVKVTQSSRYLVKRTGEKVFLECVQDMDHENMFWYRQDPGLGLRLIYFSYDVKMKEKGDIPEGYSVSREKKERFSLILESASTNQTSMYLCAGSRLQRGSYNEQFFGPGTRLTVL.

Points on this clonotype: A read error is possible here, since a much larger clone lies one base away. The J gene is TRBJ2-5, the V gene TRBV5-5; weak D call: TRBD1 (6 bases). Trimming removed 3 bases from V and 3 bases from J, with 12 bases in between. This CDR3 comprises 14 residues. Germline-derived CDR1 and CDR2 are SGHKS and YYEKEE (reference sequence). The CDR3 reads CASSWVGGEETQYF. In DNA form, the CDR3 reads TGTGCCAGCAGCTGGGTAGGGGGAGAAGAGACCCAGTACTTC. The complete variable domain, with remaining parts taken from reference TRBV5-5 and TRBJ2-5, reads DAGVTQSPTHLIKTRGQQVTLRCSPISGHKSVSWYQQVLGQGPQFIFQYYEKEERGRGNFPDRFSARQFPNYSSELNVNALLLGDSALYLCASSWVGGEETQYFGPGTRLLVL.

This clonotype has just a few counts. The chain employs TRBV5-1 and TRBJ1-2, with 8 bases lining up with TRBD1. Germline loops: CDR1 SGHRS, CDR2 YFSETQ. With 0 bases clipped from V and 7 bases from J, the junction kept 5 bases outside the gene matches. The CDR3 totals 14 residues. The CDR3, as DNA: TGCGCCAGCAGCTTGGATGTGACAGGGGTTGGCTACACCTTC. Amino acid sequence: CASSLDVTGVGYTF.

This chain uses TRBV30 with TRBJ1-2, with 11 bases identical to TRBD1. The CDR3 consists of 14 residues. Germline CDR1 GTSNPN, CDR2 SVGIG (reference sequence). Losses at the gene ends were 4 bases for V and 9 bases for J; bases not matched to a gene: 10. The DNA of the CDR3 is TGTGCCTGGAAAAGATCGGGACAGGGGGAAAGCTACACCTTC. Its translation: CAWKRSGQGESYTF.

In this sample, this clonotype turned up a few times. CDR3 amino acids: CSAEKGTSGADWETQYF. The CDR3, as DNA: TGCAGTGCTGAAAAAGGGACTAGCGGAGCTGATTGGGAGACCCAGTACTTC. The J gene is TRBJ2-5, the V gene TRBV20-1, with TRBD2 matching over 11 bases. This CDR3 contains 17 residues. Germline-derived CDR1 and CDR2 are DFQATT and SNEGSKA (reference sequence). J was trimmed by 5 bases and V by 5 bases; bases with no gene match: 16.

The rearrangement joins TRBV4-1 to TRBJ1-1, with D hard to call. CDR3 length equals 13 residues. Germline V gene sequence: CDR1 MGHRA, CDR2 YSYEKL. The ends were cut back, 3 bases at V and 5 bases at J, with 10 bases in the middle. CDR3 in amino acids: CASSHIGITEAFF. Written as DNA, the CDR3 is TGCGCCAGCAGCCATATAGGGATAACTGAAGCTTTCTTT.

CDR3 region: CASTYRGVNEQFF. CDR3 bases: TGTGCCAGTACTTACAGGGGAGTGAATGAGCAGTTCTTC. This chain uses TRBV19 with TRBJ2-1; TRBD1 matches at 7 bases. This CDR3 spans 13 amino acids. The germline CDR1 and CDR2 sequences are LNHDA and SQIVND (reference sequence). V shed 7 bases, J shed 7 bases, and the junction held 7 bases outside the gene matches.

CDR3 sequence: CASSLERGGADTQYF. The CDR3 bases are TGTGCCAGCAGCTTAGAGCGGGGGGGAGCGGATACGCAGTATTTT. This rearrangement joins TRBV7-2 to TRBJ2-3, with 10 bases matching TRBD2. The CDR3 runs 15 residues. Per germline, CDR1 SGHTA and CDR2 FQGNSA. After removal of 1 base from V and 6 bases from J, the junction contained 4 bases not matched to a gene. The full variable domain, in which reference TRBV7-2 and TRBJ2-3 provide the parts outside the CDR3, is GAGVSQSPSNKVTEKGKDVELRCDPISGHTALYWYRQSLGQGLEFLIYFQGNSAPDKSGLPSDRFSAERTGGSVSTLTIQRTQQEDSAVYLCASSLERGGADTQYFGPGTRLTVL.

The CDR3 sequence: CASSQVFSSSEQFF. CDR3 DNA: TGTGCCAGCAGCCAAGTTTTCAGCAGTTCTGAGCAGTTCTTC. The gene calls are TRBV3-1 and TRBJ2-1; no firm D call. Germline V lookup: CDR1 LGHDT, CDR2 YNNKEL (reference sequence). The V end lost 1 base, the J end lost 9 bases, and 13 bases lay between the germline ends. CDR3 length equals 14 residues.

This clonotype occurred many times. The rearrangement uses TRBV20-1 and TRBJ2-7; TRBD2 aligns across 11 bases. The germline gives CDR1 DFQATT, CDR2 SNEGSKA (reference sequence). The CDR3 covers 15 residues. Unmatched junction bases numbered 12, after V lost 8 bases and J lost 3 bases. CDR3 in amino acids: CSSGNRLAGIYEQYF. In DNA, the CDR3 is TGCAGTTCCGGAAACAGACTAGCGGGAATCTACGAGCAGTACTTC.

This clonotype was counted between two and nine times. The chain links TRBV20-1 to TRBJ2-6, with no clear D. V was clipped by 3 bases and J by 0 bases, with 12 bases between them. Germline V gene data show CDR1 as DFQATT and CDR2 as SNEGSKA (reference sequence). CDR3 length: 16 residues. CDR3 amino acids: CSARSRSPSGANVLTF. CDR3 sequence (DNA): TGCAGTGCTAGGAGCAGAAGCCCCTCTGGGGCCAACGTCCTGACTTTC.

Details on this clonotype: At one boundary the junction diverges from the germline segment, which might be a read error. This chain links TRBV5-1 with TRBJ1-1; the D is unclear. This CDR3 has 16 residues. Germline-derived CDR1 and CDR2 are SGHRS and YFSETQ. The CDR3 loop reads CASSLASRSMNTETFF. The CDR3 coding sequence is TGCGCCAGCAGCTTGGCGTCGAGAAGTATGAACACTGAAACTTTCTTT. Full variable domain (missing parts from reference TRBV5-1 and TRBJ1-1): KAGVTQTPRYLIKTRGQQVTLSCSPISGHRSVSWYQQTPGQGLQFLFEYFSETQRNKGNFPGRFSGRQFSNSRSEMNVSTLELGDSALYLCASSLASRSMNTETFFGQGTRLTVV.

This clonotype was seen a handful of times. The chain links TRBV27 to TRBJ2-1, with 12 nucleotides matching TRBD2. Germline loops: CDR1 MNHEY, CDR2 SMNVEV (reference sequence). The CDR3 sequence is 15 residues long. The V gene end was trimmed by 8 bases and the J gene end by 9 bases; junction bases not matched to a gene: 11. The CDR3 sequence is CASSILAGGSGEQFF. The CDR3 DNA reads as TGTGCCAGCTCAATCCTAGCGGGAGGGAGTGGTGAGCAGTTCTTC.

The chain couples TRBV20-1 to TRBJ1-1; the match to TRBD1 covers 7 bases. Germline V CDR1 and CDR2: DFQATT, SNEGSKA (reference sequence). V was pared by 4 bases and J by 1 base, with 12 bases of the junction left unmatched. The length of the CDR3 is 16 residues. The CDR3 region is CSATSNRGYRNTEAFF. The CDR3 coding sequence is TGCAGTGCTACCTCGAACAGGGGTTATAGGAACACTGAAGCTTTCTTT.

Details on this clonotype: One junction end disagrees with the germline gene, perhaps due to a read error. The rearrangement uses TRBV5-1 and TRBJ1-1, with a weak D call TRBD1 (6 bases). The CDR3 length is 14 residues. Germline CDR1 reads SGHRS; CDR2 reads YFSETQ. CDR3 coding DNA: TGCGCCAGCATTGAAGGGGGGGAGAACACGGAAGCTTTCTTT. Translation: CASIEGGENTEAFF.

A few counts support this clonotype. The gene calls are TRBV20-1 and TRBJ1-6; tentative D call: TRBD1 (5 bases). The CDR3 spans 15 residues. V lost 3 bases to trimming and J lost 8 bases, with 17 bases between them. CDR1 and CDR2 from the germline V gene are DFQATT and SNEGSKA (reference sequence). The CDR3 sequence: CSARGQGGNYSPLHF. In nucleotides, the CDR3 is TGCAGTGCTAGGGGCCAGGGCGGGAATTATTCACCCCTCCACTTT.

CDR3 in amino acids: CASSLVGKHYGYTF. CDR3 sequence (DNA): TGTGCCAGCAGCTTGGTGGGAAAACACTATGGCTACACCTTC. The chain links TRBV5-6 to TRBJ1-2; D unresolved. The CDR3 has 14 residues. The germline V gene has CDR1 SGHDT and CDR2 YYEEEE. V was trimmed by 0 bases and J by 3 bases, leaving 9 bases between them.